This TCR beta chain appears in the sequencing data of a study of spatial heterogeneity in lung cancer (dated by TCRdb to 2018 to 2020). For context, the study as a whole: More beta-chain than alpha-chain transcripts were consistently detected, likely reflecting higher beta-chain transcript abundance. In the raw uncorrected reads, each unique combination of TCR and UMI appeared on average more than ten times. In non-small cell lung cancer, the study quantitatively compared TCR alpha and beta repertoires across several tumor regions, matched nontumor lung, and blood. Nonsynonymous mutation counts, determined by whole-exome sequencing of tumor tissue, were related to features of the TCR repertoire. At surgery, fewer than 250 tumor regions, 63 to 70 matched nontumor lung samples and 56 PBMC samples were TCR-sequenced for both alpha and beta chains.

Study-wide findings and limitations: Ubiquitous expanded tumor TCRs were detected in blood more often at tumor resection than at routine follow-up. Additional single-cell paired TCR alpha and beta sequencing was considered necessary to confirm, at a functional level, the hypothesis that regional TCRs recognize regional mutations.

CDR3 length: 12 amino acids, cysteine to phenylalanine. Only the CDR3 DNA is retained, 36 bases long and in frame from the first base. CDR1 and CDR2, per the germline V gene (reference sequence), are DFQATT and SNEGSKA. Germline trimming amounts to 6 bases on V and 6 bases on J, with 8 as the count of junction bases outside the gene matches. Libraries were prepared through 5' RACE. TCRdb records NextSeq 500 as the sequencer. The TCR library protocol attached a unique molecular identifier to each TCR cDNA molecule to allow correction of PCR and sequencing errors. Under the source paper's analysis protocol: TCR identification, UMI-based error correction and CDR3 extraction were performed with Decombinator tools. TCRs above a frequency of 2 per 1,000, corresponding to the top 1% of the tumor frequency distribution, were defined as expanded. Renyi diversity was calculated using the R vegan package after each repertoire was subsampled 100 times to 5,000 TCRs. CDR3 similarity networks were constructed using string-kernel similarity of amino acid triplets, with links drawn between CDR3s whose pairwise similarity was above 0.82. TCRdb took the public reads, trimmed them with fastp at Q25, ran MiXCR for clone calling and kept in-frame beta chains. Rows are unified per CDR3 protein, each entry keeping the most common DNA and genes. For this entry, the V and J calls and clone size follow TCRdb and not the study's own pipeline. The sample yields about 36,000 distinct CDR3 sequences; around 5.2% were counted once. The top ten clones comprise more than 25% of the sample.

About this clonotype itself: What antigen it recognizes has not been identified. No base quality values were provided; no much bigger clone lies one nucleotide off.

This specimen's time point label, per the study, means: sample taken at primary tumor resection. Whole RNA extracted from tumor and nontumor lung tissue, or from cryopreserved PBMC samples, was used for TCR sequencing without cell sorting. Donors were 72 patients with early-stage, untreated non-small cell lung cancer from the lung TRACERx cohort. Only patients with enough RNA available from two or more tumor regions were chosen for TCR sequencing. This chain is built from TRBV20-1 and TRBJ2-7; 7 central nucleotides agree with TRBD1. The sequence was obtained from a female donor with early-stage non-small cell lung cancer. The material was PBMCs, obtained at surgery. The base sequence is TGCAGTGCCCAAAACAGGGGAAGCGAGCAGTACTTC. This yields the protein CSAQNRGSEQYF.